These 18 T cell receptor beta chains share one sample of origin, sequenced in a study of OX40 agonist ivuxolimab in advanced cancers. Library preparation was by the immunoSEQ multiplex PCR assay. TCRdb holds this immuneACCESS table with in-frame rearrangements only. Some clones are missing; in checked studies, unresolved V genes explain under half, and the rest has no known cause. In all, the sample holds 20,000 to 30,000 clones, and approximately 77% of those were seen once. The ten largest clonotypes hold just over 2% of the sample. The sample was CD4+ or CD8+ T cells sorted from blood, taken in a trial of the OX40 agonist ivuxolimab. The receptors come from an adult with an advanced solid tumor such as melanoma, head and neck, liver or kidney cancer.

The CDR3 sequence is CASSPLAGGTEETQYF. The CDR3 DNA sequence: TGTGCCAGTAGTCCTTTAGCGGGGGGGACGGAAGAGACCCAGTACTTC. The rearrangement links TRBV19 to TRBJ2-5, with TRBD2 matching 11 bases. Trimming cost V 5 bases and J 3 bases; bases outside gene matches: 8. Germline CDR1 reads LNHDA; CDR2 reads SQIVND (reference sequence). The CDR3 is 16 residues long.

The J gene is TRBJ2-1, the V gene TRBV12-5, with D tentatively TRBD2 (5 bases). CDR1 and CDR2 (germline): LGHNT, FRNRAP. The CDR3 length is 14 residues. The V and J ends lost 3 bases and 0 bases respectively, with 6 bases between them. DNA of the CDR3: TGTGCTAGTGGTTTAGCGGACTCCTACAATGAGCAGTTCTTC. Protein sequence: CASGLADSYNEQFF. Combining the CDR3 with reference TRBV12-5 and TRBJ2-1 gives the whole variable domain DARVTQTPRHKVTEMGQEVTMRCQPILGHNTVFWYRQTMMQGLELLAYFRNRAPLDDSGMPKDRFSAEMPDATLATLKIQPSEPRDSAVYFCASGLADSYNEQFFGPGTRLTVL.

There are a few counts of this clone. The rearrangement uses TRBV5-1 and TRBJ2-2, with D perhaps TRBD1 or TRBD2 (6 bases each). CDR1 is SGHRS and CDR2 is YFSETQ in the germline V gene. This CDR3 region has 16 residues. V lost 0 bases, J lost 0 bases, and 9 bases lay in between. The CDR3 here is CASSLVGGANTGELFF. CDR3 DNA: TGCGCCAGCAGCTTGGTGGGGGGCGCGAACACCGGGGAGCTGTTTTTT.

V gene TRBV5-3 combines with J gene TRBJ2-7; 7 bases map to TRBD2. TRBV5-3 is reported as an ORF; its role is uncertain. The CDR3 loop spans 15 amino acids. The J segment lost 0 bases and the V segment lost 0 bases, leaving 3 bases of the junction unmatched. CDR3 in DNA: TGTGCCAGAAGCTTGGAAGCTAGCGGCTCCTACGAGCAGTACTTC. This codes for CARSLEASGSYEQYF.

The chain is built from TRBV19 and TRBJ1-5, with 9 bases that match TRBD1. V shed 7 bases and J 0 bases; nucleotides not matched to a gene: 7. Looked up from germline, CDR1 is LNHDA and CDR2 is SQIVND (reference sequence). CDR3 length: 16 amino acids. The CDR3 DNA follows: TGTGCCAGTATACGACAGGGGGGTTATAGCAATCAGCCCCAGCATTTT. This translates into CASIRQGGYSNQPQHF.

The table lists this clone with a count of one. The chain uses TRBV5-6 and TRBJ2-5; perhaps D is TRBD1 or TRBD2 (5 bases each). Germline lookup yields CDR1 SGHDT and CDR2 YYEEEE. The CDR3 has 15 residues. V lost 5 bases, J lost 3 bases, and 17 bases lay in between. The CDR3 reads CASSRLLMGEETQYF. The CDR3 DNA is TGTGCCAGCAGTCGGTTATTGATGGGGGAAGAGACCCAGTACTTC.

By share, this clone ranks as medium-sized. The chain employs TRBV6-1 and TRBJ2-7; tentative D call: TRBD2 (6 bases). The V end lost 8 bases, the J end lost 2 bases, and 19 bases lay between the germline ends. This CDR3 is 15 amino acids long. CDR1 is MNHNS, CDR2 SASEGT, per germline. The CDR3 sequence: CASVLGGRKAYEQYF. CDR3 sequence (DNA): TGTGCCAGCGTCCTTGGGGGGAGGAAGGCCTACGAGCAGTACTTC.

The V and J genes are TRBV19 and TRBJ2-3; D may be TRBD2 (5 bases). Per the germline V gene, CDR1 is LNHDA and CDR2 is SQIVND (reference sequence). This CDR3 has 14 amino acids. V was pared by 5 bases and J by 2 bases, with 11 bases between. The DNA for the CDR3 is TGTGCCAGTAGTGGTTGGCTAGCCACAGATACGCAGTATTTT. This sequence encodes CASSGWLATDTQYF. The whole variable domain, filled in from reference TRBV19 and TRBJ2-3, reads DGGITQSPKYLFRKEGQNVTLSCEQNLNHDAMYWYRQDPGQGLRLIYYSQIVNDFQKGDIAEGYSVSREKKESFPLTVTSAQKNPTAFYLCASSGWLATDTQYFGPGTRLTVL.

The chain couples TRBV7-2 to TRBJ2-1; 8 bases map to TRBD2. CDR3 length: 14 residues. The V gene's germline CDR1 is SGHTA and CDR2 FQGNSA. V was pared by 4 bases and J by 9 bases, with 8 bases of the junction left unmatched. The CDR3 sequence: CASSSGTRFGEQFF. The CDR3 DNA is TGTGCCAGCAGCTCCGGGACTAGGTTTGGTGAGCAGTTCTTC.

The rearrangement joins TRBV28 to TRBJ1-5; D remains unclear. Germline values: CDR1 MDHEN, CDR2 SYDVKM. The CDR3 is made up of 14 amino acids. V was clipped by 2 bases and J by 1 base, with 6 bases between them. CDR3: CASSLGLSNQPQHF. In DNA, the CDR3 is TGTGCCAGCAGTTTAGGACTAAGCAATCAGCCCCAGCATTTT.

This clone was counted only a few times. The chain links TRBV28 to TRBJ1-2; D remains unclear. CDR1 MDHEN and CDR2 SYDVKM come from the germline V gene. V was trimmed by 6 bases and J by 1 base, leaving 24 bases between them. The CDR3 is made up of 18 amino acids. The CDR3 DNA follows: TGTGCCAGCAGCCCCCCGCGGACGGGGAATACTATTAACTATGGCTACACCTTC. This codes for CASSPPRTGNTINYGYTF.

The J gene is TRBJ2-7, the V gene TRBV6-1; perhaps D is TRBD1 or TRBD2 (5 bases each). The V and J ends lost 4 bases and 0 bases respectively, with 13 bases between them. Germline V gene sequence: CDR1 MNHNS, CDR2 SASEGT. The CDR3 consists of 15 residues. The CDR3, as DNA: TGTGCCAGCAGTGGCTCGGGACGCATCTCCTACGAGCAGTACTTC. This translates into CASSGSGRISYEQYF.

This clone showed up just a few times. This rearrangement joins TRBV5-4 to TRBJ1-4; D unresolved. Germline loops: CDR1 SGHNT, CDR2 YYREEE (reference sequence). Trimming cost V 4 bases and J 7 bases, with 8 bases left between them. The CDR3 consists of 12 residues. CDR3 sequence: CASSIDFEKLFF. CDR3 coding DNA: TGTGCCAGCAGCATTGATTTTGAAAAACTGTTTTTT.

The chain links TRBV4-1 to TRBJ2-2; TRBD2 matches at 10 bases. Germline values: CDR1 MGHRA, CDR2 YSYEKL. The CDR3 has 14 amino acids. With V trimmed by 6 bases and J by 6 bases, 4 bases remained unmatched. The CDR3 nucleotides are TGCGCCAGCAGGCAGGGACTAGCGCCCGGGGAGCTGTTTTTT. Protein product: CASRQGLAPGELFF.

V is TRBV29-1 and J is TRBJ2-5; D is ambiguous. Germline V gene data show CDR1 as SQVTM and CDR2 as ANQGSEA. This CDR3 comprises 11 residues. The V end was cut by 6 bases, the J end by 5 bases, with 10 bases between. This CDR3 reads CSVVRWETQYF. The CDR3 region has the DNA TGCAGCGTGGTCAGGTGGGAGACCCAGTACTTC.

This chain connects TRBV5-1 to TRBJ2-2; D is uncertain. The CDR3 has 15 residues. V lost 2 bases, J lost 0 bases, and 8 bases lay in between. Germline V lookup: CDR1 SGHRS, CDR2 YFSETQ. The chain's CDR3 is CASSFSHSNTGELFF. The CDR3 DNA sequence: TGCGCCAGCAGCTTCAGTCATTCGAACACCGGGGAGCTGTTTTTT.

This clone was recorded a few times. The chain employs TRBV10-3 and TRBJ2-1; TRBD2 matches at 13 bases. The V and J ends lost 0 bases and 9 bases, in that order; junction bases with no gene match: 17. Per the germline V gene, CDR1 is ENHRY and CDR2 is SYGVKD. The CDR3 length is 20 residues. CDR3 nucleotides: TGTGCCATCAGTGAGTCAGGACTAGCGGGGGACGATTTAGAATTAGGTGAGCAGTTCTTC. It specifies CAISESGLAGDDLELGEQFF.

The V gene is TRBV11-2, the J gene TRBJ2-1, with 7 bases lining up with TRBD2. V dropped 1 base and J dropped 8; count of bases not matched to a gene: 11. Germline CDR1 is SGHAT and CDR2 is FQNNGV. The CDR3 length is 16 residues. The CDR3 coding sequence is TGTGCCAGCAGCTTAGTCGGGCGGGAGAAGAGACATGAGCAGTTCTTC. It yields the protein CASSLVGREKRHEQFF.